The text below deals with one T cell receptor (beta chain). Trimming cost V 1 base and J 8 bases, with 21 bases left between them. In germline, CDR1 is LGHNA, CDR2 YNFKEQ. The CDR3 spans 18 residues. These data belong to a study of blood T cell repertoires in COVID-19. The method was immunoSEQ multiplex PCR; TCRdb's version includes in-frame clones alone and lacks a portion of them. The sample carries over 30,000 clones, 88% recorded once. The sequenced sample consisted of peripheral blood. The TCR comes from a human donor with active COVID-19. The donor label of this sample is uncertain. The chain recombines TRBV4-2 with TRBJ1-6; TRBD1 is a possible D gene (6 bases). Written as DNA, the CDR3 is TGTGCCAGCAGCCAAGTCCTACCTCGACAGGCCGTTTATTCACCCCTCCACTTT. Its translation: CASSQVLPRQAVYSPLHF.